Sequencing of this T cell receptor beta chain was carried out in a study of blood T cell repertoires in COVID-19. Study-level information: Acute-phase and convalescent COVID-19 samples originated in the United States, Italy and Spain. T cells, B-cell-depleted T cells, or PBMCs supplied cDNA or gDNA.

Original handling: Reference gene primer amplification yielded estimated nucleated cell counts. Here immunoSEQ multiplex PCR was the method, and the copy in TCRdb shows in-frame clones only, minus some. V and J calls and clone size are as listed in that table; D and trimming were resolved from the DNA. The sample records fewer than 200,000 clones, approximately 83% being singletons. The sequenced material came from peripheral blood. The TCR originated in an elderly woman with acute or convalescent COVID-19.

CDR3 in amino acids: CASSGPTGTSGRRSTDTQYF. The DNA for the CDR3 is TGTGCCAGCAGCGGTCCAACCGGGACTAGCGGGAGGAGGAGCACAGATACGCAGTATTTT. The chain recombines TRBV5-8 with TRBJ2-3, with 15 bases identical to TRBD2. V dropped 4 bases and J dropped 0; count of bases not matched to a gene: 12. The CDR3 is 20 residues long. Germline loops: CDR1 SGHTS, CDR2 YDEGEE.